The T cell receptor (beta chain) described here comes from a study of shared clonotypes between healthy human individuals (dated by TCRdb to the early 2020s). About the study as a whole: Two women and a few men aged 18 to 49 years were included in the cohort. Per donor, three plates each were used for CD4 naive and CD4 memory, two for CD8 naive, and one for CD8 memory. To estimate repertoire size and how much clonotype sharing occurs between individuals, the study deeply sequenced the blood TCR repertoires of roughly 5 healthy adults. To increase sequencing depth and limit assay-specific biases, different laboratories used diverse techniques to prepare libraries and sequence TCR repertoires. Between about 0.94 and 10 billion PBMCs per donor were obtained by leukapheresis.

Overall study results and their limits: Only blood was sampled, and tissue TCR repertoires likely differ from those in blood. Compared with non-shared clonotypes, the clonotypes found in all four sorted-subset donors had higher generation probabilities. Based on pairwise subsampling, the degree of clonotype sharing among donors was expected to be affected by sequencing depth. Even with the large sequencing depth, rarefaction of the sorted-subset datasets indicated that sequencing was incomplete. The small number of donors limited the genetic and exposure-history diversity represented. Estimated clonotype richness was generally larger for naive than for memory subsets. When a handful of donors were compared, the shared fraction of clonotypes was about 5% for naive CD4, 3.5% to 4% for naive CD8, roughly 2.5% for memory CD4, and around 0.4% for memory CD8.

The donors were healthy, HIV-negative adults with no recently reported acute infections or vaccinations. Every donor was a Caucasian adult residing in Nashville, Tennessee, USA. CD4+ T cells were enriched by magnetic negative selection; naive cells were then positively selected on CD45RA, and the negative fraction formed the memory subset. Blood was obtained by leukapheresis, after which PBMCs were separated by Ficoll-Histopaque density gradient centrifugation and cryopreserved in liquid nitrogen vapor phase. Analytical flow cytometry was used to check the purity and quantity of every magnetically sorted T cell population. Each sorted fraction had its genomic DNA isolated and then quantified by UV absorbance on a Nanodrop 2000c. TCR CDR3 regions were amplified from genomic DNA by multiplex PCR using the deep immunoSEQ assay. For each cell subset, the extracted genomic DNA was distributed evenly across all wells of several immunoSEQ 96-well plates, and each plate served as one replicate. Each replicate PCR for sorted subsets received about 220 ng genomic DNA, equal to roughly 30,000 T cell genomes. Purified libraries were quantified with a Qubit 3.0 fluorometer, sized on a Bioanalyzer 2100, and re-quantified with the KAPA Library Quantification kit. A separate single-read 150-cycle Illumina NextSeq 550 flow cell was used to sequence each immunoSEQ 96-well plate. The paper's processing steps were these. The immunoSEQ output contained only junctional sequences without quality scores, so filtering could not match that applied to full-length reads. Sequences were annotated with PyIR, a Python wrapper for IgBLAST v1.9, and V/J genes and CDR3 were assigned using IMGT germline references. Reads with weak V/J assignments (E-value above 1e-6), missing CDR3, stop codons, out-of-frame junctions, or ambiguous translated residues were removed. A V3J clonotype was defined by an identical inferred V gene, J gene, and CDR3 amino acid sequence. Percentage overlap between repertoires was calculated by dividing the number of shared unique clonotypes by the size of the smaller repertoire. RTK rarefaction, the Chao1 estimator, and Recon v2.1 estimates of unobserved clonotypes were used to assess repertoire richness. Generation probabilities were computed with OLGA for all TCRbeta clonotypes obtained by the gDNA method from four donors. This is the immuneACCESS table as TCRdb keeps it, with only in-frame sequences that have V and J called. A part of the clones is gone; compared with another copy, unresolved V genes explain less than half, and the rest is unexplained. Clonal size and the V and J genes are those of that table, whereas D and trimming came from the DNA. The sample table records 1.6 million or so clones; approximately 98.5% of these occur just once. Of the sample, around 0.38% is held by the ten largest clones.

Turning to this clone: Its antigen is still unknown. No base qualities exist here, and no much larger clone lies one base off it.

The specimen was naive CD4+ T cells sorted from blood. The cell subset or site label, as the study defines it: CD45RA+ positively selected. This clonotype was obtained from a man younger than 40 in good health.

The CDR3 in this case is CASSPGRTGLETQYF. The nucleotides read TGTGCCAGCAGCCCAGGTAGGACGGGTCTGGAGACCCAGTACTTC. The V and J genes are TRBV5-4 and TRBJ2-5; a confident D gene designation cannot be given. Via the germline V gene (reference sequence), CDR1 is SGHNT and CDR2 YYREEE. Trimming takes 4 bases from V and 5 bases from J, and the germline ends sit 18 bases apart. The CDR3, cysteine through phenylalanine, is 15 amino acids long. Only the CDR3 part of the read is kept: 45 bases, read in frame from the first base.